This TCR beta chain was documented in a study of technical replicates of blood from a handful of donors. The protocol was immunoSEQ multiplex PCR, while the TCRdb copy is restricted to in-frame clones and leaves out a portion. The sample holds about 94,000 clones, nearly 97% seen once. The TCR originated in a human donor in good health. Sequenced material: T cells isolated from PBMCs.

The DNA of the CDR3 is TGTGCCAGCAGTCCTAGCGGGAGATGGGATACGCAGTATTTT. It specifies CASSPSGRWDTQYF. The chain carries TRBV6-5 and TRBJ2-3; 10 positions match TRBD2. Looked up from germline, CDR1 is MNHEY and CDR2 is SVGAGI. The CDR3 runs to 14 residues. Trimming cost V 5 bases and J 6 bases; bases outside gene matches: 5.